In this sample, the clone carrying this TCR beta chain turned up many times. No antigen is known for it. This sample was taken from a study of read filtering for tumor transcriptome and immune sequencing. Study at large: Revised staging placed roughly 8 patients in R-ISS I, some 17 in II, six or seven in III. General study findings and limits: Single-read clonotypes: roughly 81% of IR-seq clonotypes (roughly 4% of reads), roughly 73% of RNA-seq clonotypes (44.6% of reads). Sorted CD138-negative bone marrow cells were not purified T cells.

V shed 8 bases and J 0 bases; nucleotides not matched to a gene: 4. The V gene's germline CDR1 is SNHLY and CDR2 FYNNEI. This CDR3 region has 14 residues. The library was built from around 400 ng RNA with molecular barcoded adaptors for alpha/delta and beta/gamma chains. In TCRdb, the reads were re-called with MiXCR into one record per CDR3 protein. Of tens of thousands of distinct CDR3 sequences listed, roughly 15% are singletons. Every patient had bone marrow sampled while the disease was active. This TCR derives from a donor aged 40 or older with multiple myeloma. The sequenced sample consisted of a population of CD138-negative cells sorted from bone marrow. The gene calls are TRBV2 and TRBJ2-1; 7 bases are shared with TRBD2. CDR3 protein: CASGGGTSYNEQFF. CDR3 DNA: TGTGCCAGCGGGGGGGGTACCTCCTACAATGAGCAGTTCTTC.